These 5 T cell receptor beta chains were all obtained from the same sample, sequenced in a study of shared T cell receptors in the human thymus. Profiling relied on immunoSEQ multiplex PCR, and the TCRdb table lists in-frame clones only, not all of them. The table records some 400,000 clones, approximately 95% of them present only once. Sequences were obtained from thymocytes. Source of these receptors: a human donor.

The chain is built from TRBV4-2 and TRBJ2-5; TRBD2 matches 11 bases. Germline trimming cut 0 bases from V and 1 base from J; bases unmatched to any gene: 10. Germline loops: CDR1 LGHNA, CDR2 YNFKEQ. The CDR3 sequence is 19 residues long. The CDR3 DNA reads as TGTGCCAGCAGCCAAGATTCGGCCACTAGCGGGAGTCCCCAAGAGACCCAGTACTTC. This encodes CASSQDSATSGSPQETQYF.

The J gene is TRBJ2-2, the V gene TRBV11-1; D call uncertain. CDR3 length equals 16 residues. With 0 bases removed from V and 1 base from J, the gap between germline ends came to 9 bases. The germline gives CDR1 SGHAT, CDR2 FQDESV (reference sequence). The CDR3 bases are TGTGCCAGCAGCTTAGCTAGGACGGTGAACACCGGGGAGCTGTTTTTT. Translation gives CASSLARTVNTGELFF.

This rearrangement joins TRBV4-2 to TRBJ2-2; D might be TRBD2 (6 bases). The CDR3 consists of 17 residues. V was cut by 0 bases and J by 2 bases, with 13 bases left in between. In germline, CDR1 is LGHNA, CDR2 YNFKEQ. The CDR3 DNA follows: TGTGCCAGCAGCCAAGATCCGGGTAGCGGAAACACCGGGGAGCTGTTTTTT. Its protein product is CASSQDPGSGNTGELFF.

This clone has a single count. CDR3 protein: CATSSLSPLCNEQFF. The DNA for the CDR3 is TGTGCCACCAGCAGCCTGTCACCTTTATGCAATGAGCAGTTCTTC. The gene calls are TRBV15 and TRBJ2-1; D gene ambiguous. Trimming took off 3 bases at V and 6 bases at J, with 15 bases between the two ends. Germline V gene data show CDR1 as LNHNV and CDR2 as YYDKDF (reference sequence). The CDR3 runs to 15 residues.

The chain is built from TRBV19 and TRBJ2-7; possibly TRBD1 or TRBD2 for D (5 bases each). The V end was cut by 4 bases, the J end by 5 bases, with 15 bases between. The CDR3 is 14 amino acids. Germline lookup yields CDR1 LNHDA and CDR2 SQIVND (reference sequence). The CDR3 sequence: CASSNGRDGNEQYF. In nucleotides, the CDR3 is TGTGCCAGTAGTAATGGCAGGGACGGGAACGAGCAGTACTTC.